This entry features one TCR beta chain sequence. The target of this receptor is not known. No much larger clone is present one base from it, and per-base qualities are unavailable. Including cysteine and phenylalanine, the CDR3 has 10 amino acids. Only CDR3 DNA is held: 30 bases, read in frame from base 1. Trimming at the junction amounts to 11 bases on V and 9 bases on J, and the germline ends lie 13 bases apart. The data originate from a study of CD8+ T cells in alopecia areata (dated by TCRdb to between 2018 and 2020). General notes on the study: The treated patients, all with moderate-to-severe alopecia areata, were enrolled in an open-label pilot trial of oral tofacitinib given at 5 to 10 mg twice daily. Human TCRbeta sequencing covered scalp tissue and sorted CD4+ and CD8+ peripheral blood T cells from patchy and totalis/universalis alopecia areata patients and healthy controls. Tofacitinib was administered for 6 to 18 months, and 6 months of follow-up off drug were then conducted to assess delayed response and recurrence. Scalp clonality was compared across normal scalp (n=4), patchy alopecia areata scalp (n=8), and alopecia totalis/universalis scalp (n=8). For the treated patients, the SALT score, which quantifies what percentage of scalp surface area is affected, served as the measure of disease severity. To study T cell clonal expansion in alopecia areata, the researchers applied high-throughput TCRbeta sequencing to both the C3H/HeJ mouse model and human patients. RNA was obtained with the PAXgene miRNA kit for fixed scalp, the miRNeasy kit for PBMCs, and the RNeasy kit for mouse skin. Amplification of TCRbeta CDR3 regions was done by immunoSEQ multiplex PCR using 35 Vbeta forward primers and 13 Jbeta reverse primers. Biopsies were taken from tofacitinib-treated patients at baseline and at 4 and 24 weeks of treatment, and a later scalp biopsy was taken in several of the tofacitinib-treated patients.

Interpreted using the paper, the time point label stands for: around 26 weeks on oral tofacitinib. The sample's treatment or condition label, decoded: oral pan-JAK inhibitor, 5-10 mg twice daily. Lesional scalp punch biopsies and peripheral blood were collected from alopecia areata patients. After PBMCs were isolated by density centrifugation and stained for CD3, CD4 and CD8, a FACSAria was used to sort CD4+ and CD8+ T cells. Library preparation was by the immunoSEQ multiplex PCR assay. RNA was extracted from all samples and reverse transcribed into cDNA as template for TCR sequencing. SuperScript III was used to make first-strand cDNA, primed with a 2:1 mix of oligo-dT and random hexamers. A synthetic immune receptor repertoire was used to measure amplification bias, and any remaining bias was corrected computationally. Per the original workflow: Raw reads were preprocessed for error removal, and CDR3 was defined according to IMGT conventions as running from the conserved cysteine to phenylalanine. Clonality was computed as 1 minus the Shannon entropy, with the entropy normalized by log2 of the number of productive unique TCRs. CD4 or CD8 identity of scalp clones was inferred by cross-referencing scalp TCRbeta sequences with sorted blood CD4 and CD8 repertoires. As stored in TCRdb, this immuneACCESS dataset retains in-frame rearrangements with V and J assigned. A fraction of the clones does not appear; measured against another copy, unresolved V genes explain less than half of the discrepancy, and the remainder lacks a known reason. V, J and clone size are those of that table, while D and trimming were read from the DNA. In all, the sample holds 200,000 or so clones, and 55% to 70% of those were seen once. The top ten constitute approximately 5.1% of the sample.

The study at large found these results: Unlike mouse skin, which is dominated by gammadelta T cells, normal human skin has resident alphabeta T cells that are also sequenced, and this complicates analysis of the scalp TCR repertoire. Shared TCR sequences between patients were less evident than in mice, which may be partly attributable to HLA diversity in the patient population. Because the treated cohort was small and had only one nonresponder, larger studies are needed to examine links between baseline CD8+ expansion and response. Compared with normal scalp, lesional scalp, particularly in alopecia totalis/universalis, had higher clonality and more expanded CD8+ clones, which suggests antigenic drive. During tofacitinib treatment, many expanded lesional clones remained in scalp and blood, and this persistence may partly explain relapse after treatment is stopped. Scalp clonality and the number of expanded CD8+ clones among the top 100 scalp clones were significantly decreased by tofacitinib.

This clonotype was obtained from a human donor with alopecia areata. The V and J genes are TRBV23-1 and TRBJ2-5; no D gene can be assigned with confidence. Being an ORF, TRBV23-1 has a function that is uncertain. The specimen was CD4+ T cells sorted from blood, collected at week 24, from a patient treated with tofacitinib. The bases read TGCGCCGGGTCCGTTGAGGCCCAGTACTTC. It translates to CAGSVEAQYF.